Sequencing of this T cell receptor (beta chain) was carried out in a study of OX40 agonist ivuxolimab in advanced cancers. The wider study: The patients got ivuxolimab, which is an agonistic anti-OX40 (CD134) antibody. One hepatocellular carcinoma and two cutaneous melanoma patients partially responded.

TCRdb's table, derived via immunoSEQ multiplex PCR, lists solely in-frame clones and lacks some. Of tens of thousands of clones listed, roughly four fifths are singletons. Broader study findings: Among the least clonally expanded were partial responders at 0.1-3.0 mg/kg.

Trimming stripped 3 bases from V and 7 bases from J, with 16 bases between. The germline gives CDR1 SQVTM, CDR2 ANQGSEA. This CDR3 region has 14 residues. Note on this clone: The antigen is undetermined.

This TCR was recovered from an adult with an advanced solid tumor such as melanoma, head and neck, liver or kidney cancer. Sequencing used CD4+ or CD8+ T cells sorted from blood, obtained in a trial of the OX40 agonist ivuxolimab. V is TRBV29-1 and J is TRBJ2-1; maybe TRBD1 (6 bases). CDR3 sequence (DNA): TGCAGCGTTGACTGGGGGCGGGTAGATAATGAGCAGTTCTTC. The encoded protein is CSVDWGRVDNEQFF.